The clone carrying this TCR beta chain was recorded at least ten times. Antigen: not known. CDR1 MDHEN and CDR2 SYDVKM come from the germline V gene. J lost 0 bases, V lost 6 bases, and 8 bases had no gene match. The CDR3 is made up of 16 amino acids. This specimen comes from a study of T cells in Graves' hyperthyroidism and ophthalmopathy. Study-wide results and caveats: Expanded thyroid clonotypes (above 0.001) were mostly also found in blood.

Thyroid ultrasound and orbital computed tomography, with clinical symptoms and serum thyroxine and TRAb, informed diagnoses. PBMCs came from 9 to 10 ml fresh peripheral blood. The TCR beta CDR3 regions underwent amplification using RNA transcripts as the source. Using the HTBI primer set, a first-round RT-PCR was run on the TCR CDR3. MiXCR was run by TCRdb on the multiplex PCR reads, yielding one entry per CDR3 protein. The sample records nearly 600,000 distinct CDR3 sequences, around 13% being singletons. The sequenced sample was blood. The V call is TRBV28, the J call TRBJ2-1; 7 nucleotides line up with TRBD2. This TCR came from a woman aged 25 to 45 with Graves' hyperthyroidism that later progressed to Graves' ophthalmopathy. CDR3 amino acids: CASRLSTGGSYNEQFF. CDR3 nucleotides: TGTGCCAGCAGACTCTCCACGGGAGGCTCCTACAATGAGCAGTTCTTC.